This T cell receptor (beta chain) originates from a study of brain T cells in children with intractable seizures. Sequencing was limited to surgery cases with top T cell transcript signatures in brain tissue. Profiling relied on immunoSEQ multiplex PCR, and the TCRdb table lists in-frame clones only, not all of them. Of tens of thousands of clones detected, 85% to 95% appear once; the ten largest clones hold approximately 1.5%. Notes on the study in general: Pre- and post-surgery blood differed in depth, so pre-surgery absences may be undersampling. Viral specificity was inferred only from CDR3 similarity; HCMV serostatus was unknown.

V gave up 10 bases and J gave up 0 bases, with 6 bases separating them. The CDR3 runs 11 residues. In germline, CDR1 is MNHNY, CDR2 SVGAGI (reference sequence). On this clone itself: The antigen remains unidentified.

V gene TRBV6-6 combines with J gene TRBJ1-2; no definite D call. The clonotype comes from a boy younger than two with tuberous sclerosis and intractable seizures. The source was peripheral blood, collected at surgery. The CDR3 sequence is CAIRTNYGYTF. The CDR3, as DNA: TGTGCCATCCGTACTAACTATGGCTACACCTTC.